These 18 T cell receptor beta chains were sequenced from one sample in a study of CD8 T cells in Susac syndrome. Random hexamers served to reverse transcribe roughly 0.5 to 1 ug RNA. TCRdb fed the immunoSEQ multiplex PCR reads into MiXCR, producing one record per CDR3 protein. The sample contains roughly 150,000 distinct CDR3 sequences, about 95% of which appear only once. The specimen sequenced was CD8+ T cells from PBMCs. The receptors originated from a human donor with multiple sclerosis.

V gene TRBV30 combines with J gene TRBJ2-1, with D unresolved. The CDR3 covers 13 residues. Between the trimmed V and J ends, which lost 0 bases and 5 bases, there was a span of 8 bases. Germline CDR1 GTSNPN, CDR2 SVGIG (reference sequence). The CDR3, as DNA: TGTGCCTGGAGTGTGCACATGGACAATGAGCAGTTCTTC. It encodes CAWSVHMDNEQFF.

The gene calls are TRBV6-1 and TRBJ2-1; D is uncertain. V was cut by 6 bases and J by 0 bases, with 12 bases left in between. Per germline, CDR1 MNHNS and CDR2 SASEGT. The CDR3 extends over 15 amino acids. CDR3 coding DNA: TGTGCCAGCAGCCCCCAAGTCGGCTCCTACAATGAGCAGTTCTTC. This sequence encodes CASSPQVGSYNEQFF.

This chain uses TRBV6-5 with TRBJ2-7; possible D gene TRBD2, 5 bases. The germline V gene encodes CDR1 MNHEY and CDR2 SVGAGI. Trimming took 7 bases from V and 0 from J, leaving 16 bases between them. This CDR3 comprises 15 residues. Here the CDR3 reads CASNPYPGVSYEQYF. The CDR3 coding sequence is TGTGCCAGCAACCCATACCCCGGGGTCTCCTACGAGCAGTACTTC.

The chain has TRBV20-1 and TRBJ2-7; D possibly corresponds to TRBD1 (6 bases). V lost 0 bases and J lost 0, with 18 bases in between. The CDR3 contains 17 residues. In germline, CDR1 is DFQATT, CDR2 SNEGSKA (reference sequence). CDR3 DNA: TGCAGTGCTAGAGATATGGGTGGGGGCCAGTCCTCCTACGAGCAGTACTTC. As protein: CSARDMGGGQSSYEQYF.

This CDR3 is CASSQAEGMGEQFF. The DNA of the CDR3 is TGTGCCAGCAGCCAAGCTGAGGGGATGGGTGAGCAGTTCTTC. This rearrangement joins TRBV4-2 to TRBJ2-1; D assignment may be TRBD1 or TRBD2 (5 bases each). Germline V gene lookup returns CDR1 LGHNA and CDR2 YNFKEQ. The CDR3 loop spans 14 amino acids. V lost 1 base and J lost 9, with 13 bases in between.

The chain has TRBV6-5 and TRBJ2-1; D might be TRBD1 or TRBD2, each matching 6 bases. The CDR3 consists of 16 residues. Per the germline V gene, CDR1 is MNHEY and CDR2 is SVGAGI. V lost 0 bases and J 8 bases, leaving 17 bases between the germline ends. CDR3 sequence (DNA): TGTGCCAGCAGTTACTCCGGGGGCTGGTCGGAAGATGAGCAGTTCTTC. Its translation is CASSYSGGWSEDEQFF.

The rearrangement links TRBV29-1 to TRBJ2-7; D is perhaps TRBD1 (6 bases). V lost 2 bases and J 2 bases, leaving 16 bases between the germline ends. The CDR3 is 15 residues long. In germline, CDR1 is SQVTM, CDR2 ANQGSEA. The CDR3 sequence: CSVETHRVEAYEQYF. CDR3 sequence (DNA): TGCAGCGTTGAAACTCACAGGGTGGAGGCCTACGAGCAGTACTTC.

This chain uses TRBV9 with TRBJ2-1; D is unclear. The CDR3 extends over 15 amino acids. Trimming took 3 bases from V and 0 from J, leaving 10 bases between them. Germline values: CDR1 SGDLS, CDR2 YYNGEE. Here the CDR3 DNA reads TGTGCCAGCAGCGCTTCTTCGAGCTCCTACAATGAGCAGTTCTTC. This gives the protein CASSASSSSYNEQFF.

This chain joins TRBV13 and TRBJ2-5, with 8 positions matching TRBD1. Germline trimming cut 5 bases from V and 1 base from J; bases unmatched to any gene: 9. The CDR3 spans 16 residues. Germline loops: CDR1 PRHDT, CDR2 FYEKMQ (reference sequence). The DNA of the CDR3 is TGTGCCAGCAGCACCCAGGGGGCCCTTACCCAAGAGACCCAGTACTTC. This encodes CASSTQGALTQETQYF.

The chain combines TRBV28 with TRBJ1-5; D might be TRBD1 (6 bases). CDR3 length: 13 residues. Trimming took off 7 bases at V and 7 bases at J, with 14 bases between the two ends. The germline V gene encodes CDR1 MDHEN and CDR2 SYDVKM. CDR3 in amino acids: CASNQGLFQPQHF. The CDR3 region has the DNA TGTGCCAGCAATCAGGGGTTGTTCCAGCCCCAGCATTTT. The full variable domain, in which reference TRBV28 and TRBJ1-5 provide the parts outside the CDR3, is DVKVTQSSRYLVKRTGEKVFLECVQDMDHENMFWYRQDPGLGLRLIYFSYDVKMKEKGDIPEGYSVSREKKERFSLILESASTNQTSMYLCASNQGLFQPQHFGDGTRLSIL.

The chain has TRBV25-1 and TRBJ2-2; D is perhaps TRBD2 (5 bases). From germline, CDR1 is MGHDK and CDR2 SYGVNS. The CDR3 runs 12 residues. V was pared by 10 bases and J by 7 bases, with 13 bases between. The CDR3 loop reads CATARGYGELFF. The CDR3 DNA reads TGTGCCACCGCCCGGGGATACGGGGAGCTGTTTTTT.

The table lists this clonotype with a count of one. The chain couples TRBV30 to TRBJ2-7; the D gene is possibly TRBD2 (5 bases). CDR1 GTSNPN and CDR2 SVGIG come from the germline V gene (reference sequence). V gave up 1 base and J gave up 4 bases, with 8 bases separating them. The CDR3 has 12 amino acids. CDR3 coding DNA: TGTGCCTGGAGTGGGACTTCGTACGAGCAGTACGTC. Its protein product is CAWSGTSYEQYV.

The chain links TRBV5-4 to TRBJ2-5; D is ambiguous. Trimming took off 0 bases at V and 5 bases at J, with 11 bases between the two ends. CDR3 size: 14 residues. CDR1 is SGHNT and CDR2 is YYREEE in the germline V gene (reference sequence). The CDR3 region is CASSLEGPGETQYF. CDR3 nucleotides: TGTGCCAGCAGCTTGGAGGGCCCCGGGGAGACCCAGTACTTC.

This rearrangement joins TRBV5-1 to TRBJ1-1, with 8 nucleotides matching TRBD1. Germline CDR1 SGHRS, CDR2 YFSETQ. This CDR3 region has 14 residues. Losses at the gene ends were 4 bases for V and 3 bases for J; bases not matched to a gene: 5. The DNA for the CDR3 is TGCGCCAGCAGCCCAGGGGGCTGGGACACTGAAGCTTTCTTT. Protein product: CASSPGGWDTEAFF.

The chain carries TRBV12-3 or TRBV12-4 and TRBJ1-1; 10 positions agree with TRBD1. V lost 7 bases, J lost 1 base, and 9 bases stayed unmatched. The CDR3 consists of 16 residues. The CDR3 sequence is CASTTDRGQRNTEAFF. CDR3 bases: TGTGCCAGCACCACCGACAGGGGGCAGAGGAACACTGAAGCTTTCTTT.

This chain links TRBV9 with TRBJ1-1; 10 bases line up with TRBD1. Per the germline V gene, CDR1 is SGDLS and CDR2 is YYNGEE. This CDR3 comprises 12 residues. J was trimmed by 6 bases and V by 7 bases; bases with no gene match: 3. The CDR3 loop reads CASGTGVAEAFF. The CDR3 nucleotides are TGTGCCAGCGGGACAGGGGTGGCTGAAGCTTTCTTT.

With regard to this clonotype: A read error may produce the germline difference seen at one junction end. The chain is built from TRBV29-1 and TRBJ2-5; D not resolved. CDR1 is SQVTM, CDR2 ANQGSEA, per germline. This CDR3 is built from 10 residues. The CDR3 sequence: CSVEDPRSDF. Here the CDR3 DNA reads TGCAGCGTTGAAGACCCACGGAGTGACTTC.

DNA of the CDR3: TGTGCCAGCAGTTTACAGCTCGGGTGGGAGACCCAGTACTTC. Translation: CASSLQLGWETQYF. This chain links TRBV28 with TRBJ2-5; D is undetermined. The V end was cut by 2 bases, the J end by 5 bases, with 12 bases between. From germline, CDR1 is MDHEN and CDR2 SYDVKM. The CDR3 runs to 14 residues.